These 25 T cell receptor beta chains came from one sample sequenced in a study of blood T cell repertoires in COVID-19. Generated by immunoSEQ multiplex PCR, the TCRdb table keeps only in-frame clones and is missing some. The sample includes some 300,000 clones, 88% of them seen just once. The sample was peripheral blood. The receptors shown here come from a woman in her twenties or thirties who had recovered from COVID-19.

CDR3 in amino acids: CASSYRRGSYGYTF. In DNA form, the CDR3 reads TGTGCCAGCAGTTACCGCCGGGGGAGCTATGGCTACACCTTC. This chain links TRBV6-2 or TRBV6-3 with TRBJ1-2; D is possibly TRBD1 (5 bases). CDR3 length equals 14 residues. Germline V lookup: CDR1 MNHEY, CDR2 SVGEGT. With 2 bases removed from V and 4 bases from J, the gap between germline ends came to 11 bases.

In this sample, this clone turned up a few times. The CDR3 DNA reads TGTGCCTGGAGCCGGAGCGGAACCTATGGCTACACCTTC. As protein: CAWSRSGTYGYTF. The genes are TRBV30 and TRBJ1-2; D gene uncertain. This CDR3 has 13 residues. CDR1 GTSNPN and CDR2 SVGIG come from the germline V gene (reference sequence). V lost 3 bases and J lost 4, with 12 bases in between.

The CDR3 DNA reads TGTGCCAGCAGCTTACAGGGCAATAATGAAAAACTGTTTTTT. Translated, it gives CASSLQGNNEKLFF. V is TRBV7-2 and J is TRBJ1-4, with a possible D match to TRBD1 (5 bases). Trimming removed 2 bases at V and 4 bases at J, with 8 bases between. CDR1 and CDR2 from the germline V gene are SGHTA and FQGNSA. This CDR3 has 14 amino acids.

The chain links TRBV7-6 to TRBJ2-7, with 9 bases lining up with TRBD1. Germline values: CDR1 SGHVS, CDR2 FNYEAQ. V lost 5 bases to trimming and J lost 1 base; unmatched junction nucleotides: 6. The CDR3 has 15 residues. The chain's CDR3 is CASSPGQGASYEQYF. Written as DNA, the CDR3 is TGTGCCAGCAGCCCGGGACAGGGTGCATCCTACGAGCAGTACTTC.

The chain has TRBV19 and TRBJ1-5; 8 bases are a match to TRBD1. This CDR3 is 14 amino acids long. The junction had 7 bases not matched to a gene; V was cut back by 7 bases and J by 5 bases. Germline V gene lookup returns CDR1 LNHDA and CDR2 SQIVND (reference sequence). CDR3 coding DNA: TGTGCCAGTACAGGGGGCCCTAAGGATCAGCCCCAGCATTTT. This gives the protein CASTGGPKDQPQHF.

This rearrangement joins TRBV4-1 to TRBJ2-3, with D uncertain. The CDR3 contains 13 residues. Germline V gives CDR1 MGHRA, CDR2 YSYEKL. Between the trimmed V and J ends, which lost 6 bases and 6 bases, there was a span of 13 bases. CDR3 region: CASSSRKADTQYF. In DNA, the CDR3 is TGCGCCAGCAGTTCTAGGAAAGCGGATACGCAGTATTTT.

This chain connects TRBV6-1 to TRBJ2-5; 14 bases align to TRBD2. The length of the CDR3 is 17 residues. Germline V gene lookup returns CDR1 MNHNS and CDR2 SASEGT. After removal of 3 bases from V and 4 bases from J, the junction contained 7 bases not matched to a gene. CDR3 sequence (DNA): TGTGCCAGCAGTGATGGACTAGCGGGGGGAGTGGGAGAGACCCAGTACTTC. Protein: CASSDGLAGGVGETQYF.

The rearrangement joins TRBV5-1 to TRBJ2-2, with 7 bases aligning to TRBD2. This CDR3 is 15 amino acids long. J lost 0 bases, V lost 4 bases, and 3 bases had no gene match. Germline-derived CDR1 and CDR2 are SGHRS and YFSETQ. The CDR3 region has the DNA TGCGCCAGCAGCCGCGGGAGCGCGAACACCGGGGAGCTGTTTTTT. Amino acid sequence: CASSRGSANTGELFF.

The genes are TRBV27 and TRBJ2-7; TRBD1 is a possible D gene (6 bases). The germline V and J ends were trimmed by 6 bases and 1 base, with 13 bases remaining between them. The germline gives CDR1 MNHEY, CDR2 SMNVEV (reference sequence). The CDR3 length is 14 residues. The CDR3 coding sequence is TGTGCCAGCAGGTCCCGGACAGAATCCTACGAGCAGTACTTC. Translating it yields CASRSRTESYEQYF.

The chain employs TRBV7-3 and TRBJ2-1; 7 bases line up with TRBD1. The CDR3 spans 13 residues. CDR1 SGHTA and CDR2 FQGTGA come from the germline V gene. Unmatched junction bases numbered 11, after V lost 5 bases and J lost 13 bases. The chain's CDR3 is CASSPGQEGPQFF. The CDR3 DNA sequence: TGTGCCAGCAGCCCTGGACAGGAAGGCCCCCAGTTCTTC.

This rearrangement joins TRBV5-4 to TRBJ2-3, with D possibly matching TRBD2 (5 bases). The CDR3 runs to 13 residues. The germline CDR1 and CDR2 sequences are SGHNT and YYREEE (reference sequence). Between the trimmed V and J ends, which lost 2 bases and 4 bases, there was a span of 8 bases. The DNA of the CDR3 is TGTGCCAGCAGCTTTGGAGGTCCAGATACGCAGTATTTT. It translates to CASSFGGPDTQYF.

Regarding this clone: Other DNA sequences in the same sample also yield this CDR3. This chain links TRBV4-3 with TRBJ2-2, with D uncertain. Germline assignment: CDR1 LGHNA and CDR2 YSLEER. This CDR3 comprises 14 residues. V was trimmed by 0 bases and J by 2 bases, leaving 4 bases between them. The CDR3 region is CASSQDINTGELFF. In DNA, the CDR3 is TGCGCCAGCAGCCAAGATATTAACACCGGGGAGCTGTTTTTT.

The rearrangement links TRBV5-8 to TRBJ2-7; tentatively, D is TRBD2 (6 bases). This CDR3 has 14 residues. The germline CDR1 and CDR2 sequences are SGHTS and YDEGEE. Trimming took 2 bases from V and 4 from J, leaving 13 bases between them. The CDR3 nucleotides are TGTGCCAGCAGCTTTGGCGCGGGGTGGTACGAGCAGTACTTC. Amino acids: CASSFGAGWYEQYF. Together with reference TRBV5-8 and TRBJ2-7, the CDR3 gives the full variable domain: EAGVTQSPTHLIKTRGQQATLRCSPISGHTSVYWYQQALGLGLQFLLWYDEGEERNRGNFPPRFSGRQFPNYSSELNVNALELEDSALYLCASSFGAGWYEQYFGPGTRLTVT.

The chain has TRBV28 and TRBJ2-1, with 7 nucleotides matching TRBD1. The length of the CDR3 is 16 residues. The germline CDR1 and CDR2 sequences are MDHEN and SYDVKM. The trim removed 7 bases at V and 0 bases at J, leaving 9 bases unmatched. The CDR3 DNA is TGTGCCAGCACCCCCTGGGGGACAGCCTCCTACAATGAGCAGTTCTTC. Protein: CASTPWGTASYNEQFF.

This sequence joins TRBV28 and TRBJ2-1, with D perhaps TRBD1 (6 bases). V lost 7 bases and J lost 6, with 22 bases in between. In germline, CDR1 is MDHEN, CDR2 SYDVKM. This CDR3 is built from 16 residues. CDR3: CASTISGAADPNEQFF. The CDR3 DNA follows: TGTGCCAGCACTATTTCAGGGGCAGCAGACCCCAATGAGCAGTTCTTC.

The rearrangement links TRBV4-3 to TRBJ1-1; unclear D gene. CDR1 is LGHNA, CDR2 YSLEER, per germline. This CDR3 comprises 14 residues. Deletions cut 3 bases from V and 4 bases from J, with 12 bases between. The CDR3 region has the DNA TGCGCCAGCAGCCAGTACAGTGAAGGCACTGAAGCTTTCTTT. This translates into CASSQYSEGTEAFF.

This chain uses TRBV9 with TRBJ1-2, with TRBD1 matching over 7 bases. The V segment lost 0 bases and the J segment 3 bases; nucleotides outside the gene matches: 5. The CDR3 is 15 residues long. In germline, CDR1 is SGDLS, CDR2 YYNGEE. CDR3 bases: TGTGCCAGCAGCGTAGACACAGGGGATGACTATGGCTACACCTTC. This translates into CASSVDTGDDYGYTF.

DNA for the CDR3: TGCGCCAGCAGCCAAGATGGACAGTTGTATAGCAATCAGCCCCAGCATTTT. Translation gives CASSQDGQLYSNQPQHF. The chain is built from TRBV4-1 and TRBJ1-5; D is perhaps TRBD1 (6 bases). Germline V gives CDR1 MGHRA, CDR2 YSYEKL. The CDR3 consists of 17 residues. V was clipped by 0 bases and J by 0 bases, with 12 bases between them.

Only a few counts were recorded for this clone. This chain joins TRBV9 and TRBJ2-7, with TRBD2 identical over 7 bases. V was pared by 0 bases and J by 3 bases, with 6 bases of the junction left unmatched. The germline gives CDR1 SGDLS, CDR2 YYNGEE. The CDR3 is 15 amino acids. The CDR3 reads CASSVAGGGDYEQYF. CDR3 in DNA: TGTGCCAGCAGCGTAGCCGGCGGGGGTGACTACGAGCAGTACTTC.

J is TRBJ2-1 and V is TRBV11-2; 14 bases match TRBD2. Looked up from germline, CDR1 is SGHAT and CDR2 is FQNNGV. This CDR3 is built from 19 residues. V shed 0 bases and J 3 bases; nucleotides not matched to a gene: 7. The CDR3 region is CASSLDFGTSGGRYNEQFF. The CDR3 DNA sequence: TGTGCCAGCAGCTTAGATTTCGGGACTAGCGGGGGTCGCTACAATGAGCAGTTCTTC.

The chain recombines TRBV5-1 with TRBJ2-5, with 8 bases identical to TRBD1. There are 16 residues in the CDR3. J lost 2 bases, V lost 0 bases, and 6 bases had no gene match. The V gene's germline CDR1 is SGHRS and CDR2 YFSETQ. Here the CDR3 reads CASSLAGGQGQETQYF. DNA of the CDR3: TGCGCCAGCAGCTTGGCCGGTGGACAGGGACAAGAGACCCAGTACTTC.

The chain employs TRBV10-3 and TRBJ2-1; 8 bases are a match to TRBD1. Germline V gene sequence: CDR1 ENHRY, CDR2 SYGVKD. The V and J ends lost 6 bases and 6 bases, in that order; junction bases with no gene match: 7. The CDR3 spans 14 residues. DNA of the CDR3: TGTGCCATCAGCCAAGACAGGGGAGGCAATGAGCAGTTCTTC. Its translation is CAISQDRGGNEQFF.

CDR3 nucleotides: TGTGCCAGCAGTCCGGCGGGACTAGCGGGGGGCCTCACAGATACGCAGTATTTT. Translating it yields CASSPAGLAGGLTDTQYF. This chain links TRBV28 with TRBJ2-3, with 15 bases fitting TRBD2. Losses at the gene ends were 5 bases for V and 2 bases for J; bases not matched to a gene: 8. The CDR3 has 18 residues. The V gene's germline CDR1 is MDHEN and CDR2 SYDVKM.

The chain links TRBV5-1 to TRBJ1-1; tentatively, D is TRBD1 (5 bases). The V end was cut by 4 bases, the J end by 5 bases, with 12 bases between. The CDR3 contains 13 residues. Germline V gene lookup returns CDR1 SGHRS and CDR2 YFSETQ. CDR3 DNA sequence: TGCGCCAGCAGCGGGCAGGGTGAAACTGAAGCTTTCTTT. Amino acid sequence: CASSGQGETEAFF.

This chain connects TRBV28 to TRBJ1-5; D is ambiguous. CDR1 MDHEN and CDR2 SYDVKM come from the germline V gene. The CDR3 consists of 15 residues. V was cut by 4 bases and J by 7 bases, with 17 bases left in between. The CDR3 spells CASSSAAVNPQPQHF. As DNA, the CDR3 is TGTGCCAGCAGTTCCGCCGCGGTAAACCCCCAGCCCCAGCATTTT.